The 7 T cell receptor beta chains given below trace back to one sample, sequenced in a study of T cells in Graves' hyperthyroidism and ophthalmopathy. Researchers took RNA transcripts and amplified the TCR beta CDR3 regions from them. Carried out on the TCR CDR3, a first-round RT-PCR used the HTBI primer set. TCRdb used MiXCR to reprocess the multiplex PCR reads, holding one entry per CDR3 protein. The sample carries around 600,000 distinct CDR3 sequences, around 16% recorded once. Sequences were obtained from blood. All receptors come from a woman in her twenties or thirties with Graves' hyperthyroidism.

This clonotype has ten or more counts. V and J are TRBV6-5 and TRBJ2-5; 7 nucleotides agree with TRBD1. From germline, CDR1 is MNHEY and CDR2 SVGAGI. The CDR3 runs 16 residues. V lost 2 bases, J lost 0 bases, and 6 bases stayed unmatched. The CDR3 loop reads CASSYSPGQDQETQYF. CDR3 DNA: TGTGCCAGCAGTTACAGCCCTGGACAGGACCAAGAGACCCAGTACTTC.

This clonotype has more than one count but fewer than ten. The gene calls are TRBV28 and TRBJ2-1, with D unresolved. Between the trimmed V and J ends, which lost 6 bases and 7 bases, there was a span of 13 bases. The V gene's germline CDR1 is MDHEN and CDR2 SYDVKM. The CDR3 is made up of 13 amino acids. The CDR3 spells CASSLRPSNEQFF. The CDR3 bases are TGTGCCAGCAGCCTCCGACCGAGTAATGAGCAGTTCTTC. Filled out from reference TRBV28 and TRBJ2-1, the complete variable domain reads DVKVTQSSRYLVKRTGEKVFLECVQDMDHENMFWYRQDPGLGLRLIYFSYDVKMKEKGDIPEGYSVSREKKERFSLILESASTNQTSMYLCASSLRPSNEQFFGPGTRLTVL.

This clonotype was seen a few times. The chain has TRBV27 and TRBJ2-7; 10 bases fit TRBD2. The V gene end was trimmed by 4 bases and the J gene end by 5 bases; junction bases not matched to a gene: 20. Germline lookup yields CDR1 MNHEY and CDR2 SMNVEV (reference sequence). CDR3 length: 19 residues. The CDR3 nucleotides are TGTGCCAGCAGTTCTCCTCTCGCCAGCGGGAGGGGTATTATGCACGAGCAGTACTTC. Its protein is CASSSPLASGRGIMHEQYF.

A few counts support this clonotype. The chain joins TRBV7-9 to TRBJ1-1, with no clear D. Trimming took off 4 bases at V and 5 bases at J, with 8 bases between the two ends. Per germline, CDR1 SEHNR and CDR2 FQNEAQ (reference sequence). The CDR3 consists of 12 residues. As DNA, the CDR3 is TGTGCCAGCAGCTACACAAGAACTGAAGCTTTCTTT. This encodes CASSYTRTEAFF.

A note on this clonotype: This may be a read error, as it is one base from a much larger clone. In this CDR3 the conserved last residue, phenylalanine or tryptophan, is missing, so a read error is likely. The CDR3 here is CASEIQGNGELFS. CDR3 nucleotide sequence: TGTGCCAGCGAAATACAGGGGAACGGGGAGCTGTTTTCT. The V and J genes are TRBV7-9 and TRBJ2-2, with 7 bases fitting TRBD1. V shed 8 bases and J 7 bases; nucleotides not matched to a gene: 7. In germline, CDR1 is SEHNR, CDR2 FQNEAQ (reference sequence). The CDR3 spans 13 residues.

This clonotype has ten or more counts. V and J are TRBV27 and TRBJ2-7, with no clear D. The CDR3 length is 15 residues. With 3 bases removed from V and 0 bases from J, the gap between germline ends came to 12 bases. Germline V lookup: CDR1 MNHEY, CDR2 SMNVEV (reference sequence). CDR3 sequence reads: CASSFSYARSYEQYF. The CDR3 DNA sequence: TGTGCCAGCAGTTTCTCTTATGCCCGCTCCTACGAGCAGTACTTC.

The CDR3 DNA reads as TGTGCCGCTAGGGAGGGTTATGTATGGCAGCCCCAGCATTTT. It yields the protein CAAREGYVWQPQHF. V usage is TRBV28 and J usage is TRBJ1-5; D call uncertain. Trimming cost V 11 bases and J 7 bases, with 21 bases left between them. Germline V lookup: CDR1 MDHEN, CDR2 SYDVKM. The CDR3 is 14 amino acids.